The TCR beta chain described here comes from a study of blood T cell repertoires in COVID-19. This clone has more than one count but fewer than ten. TCRdb keeps only in-frame clones here, not all; method: immunoSEQ multiplex PCR. The sample yields about 160,000 clones, 81% seen once. Germline V CDR1 and CDR2: MRHNA, SNTAGT. The CDR3 loop spans 15 amino acids. Trimming cost V 2 bases and J 6 bases, with 13 bases left between them. V is TRBV6-4 and J is TRBJ2-2; D is perhaps TRBD2 (7 bases). Sequencing used PBMCs or T cells enriched from blood (not recorded which). This receptor was obtained from a woman in her forties with acute COVID-19. The CDR3 DNA is TGTGCCAGCAGTGACCTAGCGGACAGTGCCGGGGAGCTGTTTTTT. Protein sequence: CASSDLADSAGELFF.